This T cell receptor beta chain was sequenced for a study of blood T cell repertoires in COVID-19. Background on the study: Specimens from acute and convalescent COVID-19 originated in the United States, Italy and Spain. Sample material is recorded as cDNA or gDNA derived from T cells, B-cell-depleted T cells, or PBMCs.

The CDR3 length is 11 residues. Per germline, CDR1 DFQATT and CDR2 SNEGSKA (reference sequence). As for this clone: A junction boundary mismatches the germline segment, possibly from a read error.

The repertoire was sequenced with immunoSEQ multiplex PCR; TCRdb's copy has only in-frame clones and lacks some. This table holds 95,000 to 100,000 clones, approximately 91% found once. Input material: peripheral blood. The rearrangement joins TRBV20-1 to TRBJ1-2; 9 positions agree with TRBD1. The TCR sequence derives from a man aged 50-60 years with acute or convalescent COVID-19. The CDR3: CSARGTGEDLF. In nucleotides, the CDR3 is TGCAGTGCTAGAGGGACAGGGGAAGACCTCTTC.